The source of this TCR beta chain is a study of identical twins. CDR1 and CDR2 from the germline V gene are SQVTM and ANQGSEA. This CDR3 is 18 amino acids long. This clonotype occurred a few times. At one of its ends the junction is not consistent with the germline gene, which may arise from a read error. MiXCR, run by TCRdb on the 5' RACE reads, gives a single entry per CDR3 protein. The sample lists around 250,000 distinct CDR3 sequences; about 8% were seen once. This same sample was also taken into another study, of yellow fever vaccine responses in identical twins. This second report adds: Twins' vaccine T cell response reportedly gave the appearance of partial convergence and partial personalization.

Sequencing used CD8+ T cells sorted from blood. The clonotype originates from a woman under 30 in good health. The chain employs TRBV29-1 and TRBJ2-5, with TRBD2 as a possible D gene (7 bases). DNA for the CDR3: TGCAGCGTTGAAGTCCCTCAAGGGGGGGGATCCTACCAAGAGACCAAGTACTTC. Translating gives CSVEVPQGGGSYQETKYF.